Listed below are T cell receptor beta chains from one sample, sequenced in a study of PD-1 blockade in classical Hodgkin lymphoma. Data came from immunoSEQ multiplex PCR; TCRdb stores just in-frame clones and leaves some out. The table has fewer than 15,000 clones, over 60% seen once. Sequenced here: peripheral blood mononuclear cells (PBMCs), sampled at baseline. These receptors came from a human donor with classical Hodgkin lymphoma. Each CDR3 is given with its conserved first and last residue. The size of a clone is reported for some rows only, either as once, few or many, or as a class for expanded clones.

CDR3 protein,J gene,V gene,clone size
CASSLGQPNSPLHF,TRBJ1-6,TRBV5-3,NA
CASSPRTGGSETQYF,TRBJ2-5,TRBV7-2,NA
CAIRGTGVGNQPQHF,TRBJ1-5,TRBV10-3,few
CASSLQGGAQPQHF,TRBJ1-5,TRBV27,few
CAISEPGQGVRETQYF,TRBJ2-5,TRBV10-3,NA
CAWSVRENQPQHF,TRBJ1-5,TRBV30,NA
CASSDWEETQYF,TRBJ2-5,TRBV25-1,NA
CASRTRDLTNTGELFF,TRBJ2-2,TRBV28,medium-sized
CASSLRTGGSSYNSPLHF,TRBJ1-6,TRBV11-2,few
CASSVGTGFTDTQYF,TRBJ2-3,TRBV7-9,NA
CASSASGSGELFF,TRBJ2-2,TRBV2,NA
CASSLSNEQFF,TRBJ2-1,TRBV27,large
CASARNRQSDSYEQYF,TRBJ2-7,TRBV5-1,NA
CASSYSEGAPSNEQFF,TRBJ2-1,TRBV6-5,NA
CASGRRGAGGLVDTQYF,TRBJ2-3,TRBV28,NA
CASSLTAGGHSGANVLTF,TRBJ2-6,TRBV7-3,NA
CASSNRGNYGYTF,TRBJ1-2,TRBV4-2,NA
CASRSENTEAFF,TRBJ1-1,TRBV5-1,NA
CASTQDPNSNQPQHF,TRBJ1-5,TRBV6-6,few
CSVHLAGDYEQYF,TRBJ2-7,TRBV29-1,NA
CASSFRRKSYEQYF,TRBJ2-7,TRBV11-3,NA
CASSLRGFNEQFF,TRBJ2-1,TRBV27,once
CASSDGQGADTQYF,TRBJ2-3,TRBV6-4,NA
CASRKGYSKLKQSRANVLTF,TRBJ2-6,TRBV9,NA
CASSQGLSNQPQHF,TRBJ1-5,TRBV4-1,NA
CASSLGWVQFF,TRBJ2-1,TRBV7-9,NA
CASSLANRVQETQYF,TRBJ2-5,TRBV7-6,NA
CASSPGQGSGYTF,TRBJ1-2,TRBV6-5,NA
CASSLEGSGSYNEQFF,TRBJ2-1,TRBV5-4,NA
CASTEPVLGNQPQHF,TRBJ1-5,TRBV19,NA
CASSFQAGGPGVNEQFF,TRBJ2-1,TRBV27,NA
CSAMRGVEAFF,TRBJ1-1,TRBV20-1,NA
CASNRGGLAVLGNEQFF,TRBJ2-1,TRBV4-1,NA
CASSVTDGYTF,TRBJ1-2,TRBV9,NA
CASSESKFSRLNEQFF,TRBJ2-1,TRBV14,NA
CASSLIWRELDNEQFF,TRBJ2-1,TRBV27,NA
CASSPLGIQDSYTGELFF,TRBJ2-2,TRBV18,NA
CASSIVPSASYNEQFF,TRBJ2-1,TRBV19,NA
CAWNRQAFGNSPLHF,TRBJ1-6,TRBV30,NA
CASSQGLRVAYTEAFF,TRBJ1-1,TRBV4-2,few
CASSVGGGRSYEQYF,TRBJ2-7,TRBV9,NA
CASSIGSLKDEQYF,TRBJ2-7,TRBV5-1,NA
CASSPLLTGFYNEQFF,TRBJ2-1,TRBV5-1,NA
CSVDRGTEAFF,TRBJ1-1,TRBV29-1,NA
CASSPGSELFF,TRBJ1-4,TRBV7-2,NA
CASSGGTQGLGQPQHF,TRBJ1-5,TRBV2,few
CASSPGQSGGETQYF,TRBJ2-5,TRBV4-2,few
CASSNDRLYDGYTF,TRBJ1-2,TRBV19,NA
CASSIVPQAGHEQFF,TRBJ2-1,TRBV19,few
CASSLEVRGNQPQHF,TRBJ1-5,TRBV28,NA
CASSLGGLEEQYF,TRBJ2-7,TRBV5-6,NA
CASSDSRQPQHF,TRBJ1-5,TRBV6-1,few
CASGKLASADTQYF,TRBJ2-3,TRBV18,NA
CASSEGAYGYTF,TRBJ1-2,TRBV6-4,few
CASSPRFRALTSYEQYF,TRBJ2-7,TRBV28,NA